These 2 T cell receptor beta chains share one sample of origin, sequenced in a study of blood T cell repertoires in COVID-19. The assay was immunoSEQ multiplex PCR, and TCRdb's table has in-frame clones only and misses some. The table includes some 260,000 clones, 88% detected once. Sequencing was carried out using peripheral blood. Receptors were obtained from a woman aged 25 to 39 with acute or convalescent COVID-19.

The gene calls are TRBV9 and TRBJ2-2; 7 nucleotides align to TRBD2. The CDR3 length is 19 residues. CDR1 is SGDLS, CDR2 YYNGEE, per germline. Trimming took 3 bases from V and 4 from J; bases not matched to a gene: 18. DNA for the CDR3: TGTGCCAGCAGCGAGAGGCCTATGGGGGGGAACGGAGGCACCGGGGAGCTGTTTTTT. Its protein product is CASSERPMGGNGGTGELFF.

The CDR3 DNA sequence: TGTGCCAGCAGCGTCCTGACTAGCGGGTCCGGGGAGCTGTTTTTT. Protein: CASSVLTSGSGELFF. This chain links TRBV9 with TRBJ2-2; 10 bases match TRBD2. Germline V gives CDR1 SGDLS, CDR2 YYNGEE. The junction had 4 bases not matched to a gene; V was cut back by 2 bases and J by 6 bases. The CDR3 contains 15 residues.